This T cell receptor (beta chain) was sequenced during a study of OX40 agonist ivuxolimab in advanced cancers. Assay: immunoSEQ multiplex PCR; the TCRdb copy retains only in-frame clones and omits some. This table holds about 110,000 clones, just over 90% found once. V was pared by 0 bases and J by 5 bases, with 13 bases between. Germline loops: CDR1 LGHNA, CDR2 YSLEER. The CDR3 spans 15 residues. This receptor was identified in an adult with an advanced solid tumor such as melanoma, head and neck, liver or kidney cancer. V gene TRBV4-3 combines with J gene TRBJ1-1; a weak D match, TRBD1 (6 bases). Specimen: CD4+ or CD8+ T cells sorted from blood, collected in a trial of the OX40 agonist ivuxolimab. The CDR3 DNA is TGCGCCAGCAGCCAAGATCACAGGGCGAGGACTGAAGCTTTCTTT. This codes for CASSQDHRARTEAFF.